Detailed here is one T cell receptor beta chain. What it binds is not known. Intraepithelial lymphocytes and lamina propria lymphocytes were released through processing of graft tissue. The sample originates from a study of graft-versus-host responses after intestinal transplantation. Study overall: Recipients received multivisceral, liver-intestinal, or isolated intestinal transplants. The study gave all recipients anti-thymocyte globulin induction, then tacrolimus and steroids for about three years.

Study-level results: GvH clonotypes were identified within recipient marrow, with a subset emerging first in ileum or blood.

Germline assignment: CDR1 SEHNR and CDR2 FQNEAQ (reference sequence). The length of the CDR3 is 15 residues. V shed 5 bases and J shed 0 bases, with 14 bases lying between them. Repertoires were generated with immunoSEQ multiplex PCR, while TCRdb's copy carries only in-frame clones and drops some. The sample contains some 10,000 clones, about 76% of which appear only once. The clonotype was recovered from a human patient who received an intestinal transplant, so some T cells may come from the graft donor. The chain couples TRBV7-9 to TRBJ2-7; tentatively, D is TRBD2 (5 bases). This specimen was ileum tissue, taken around 450 days after intestinal transplantation. The DNA of the CDR3 is TGTGCCAGCAGCCAAAGCGGTTTAAGCTCCTACGAGCAGTACTTC. This codes for CASSQSGLSSYEQYF.